This T cell receptor (beta chain) was captured in a study of naive and memory T cell subsets. CDR1 MNHEY and CDR2 SVGAGI come from the germline V gene. Trimming cost V 5 bases and J 5 bases, with 7 bases left between them. The CDR3 totals 12 residues. This clonotype was seen at least ten times. Its antigen is undetermined. Study findings and constraints: Gini index rose across naive, CM, EM and EMRA in CD4 and CD8. Especially in CD8 cells, naive repertoires contained a few larger clonotypes, possibly CD45RA-re-expressing memory cells.

Both TRBC1 and TRBC2 were covered by a beta constant-region primer of two equimolar oligonucleotides. Ligated cDNA was amplified by four rounds of PCR with nested alpha and beta constant-region primers and SP2. A 12-nucleotide UMI and the SP2 primer were added to the cDNA 3' end by oligonucleotide ligation. TCRdb re-derived calls from the UMI-ligation and nested PCR reads in MiXCR, one entry per CDR3 protein. Counted here are about 90,000 distinct CDR3 sequences, about 11% occurring once; the ten biggest clones make up about 0.14%. Source material: naive CD4+ T cells from blood. The chain combines TRBV6-5 with TRBJ2-1, with D tentatively TRBD2 (6 bases). This sequence was found in a human donor in good health. Written as DNA, the CDR3 is TGTGCCAGCAGTCGGACTAACAATGAGCAGTTCTTC. The encoded protein is CASSRTNNEQFF.